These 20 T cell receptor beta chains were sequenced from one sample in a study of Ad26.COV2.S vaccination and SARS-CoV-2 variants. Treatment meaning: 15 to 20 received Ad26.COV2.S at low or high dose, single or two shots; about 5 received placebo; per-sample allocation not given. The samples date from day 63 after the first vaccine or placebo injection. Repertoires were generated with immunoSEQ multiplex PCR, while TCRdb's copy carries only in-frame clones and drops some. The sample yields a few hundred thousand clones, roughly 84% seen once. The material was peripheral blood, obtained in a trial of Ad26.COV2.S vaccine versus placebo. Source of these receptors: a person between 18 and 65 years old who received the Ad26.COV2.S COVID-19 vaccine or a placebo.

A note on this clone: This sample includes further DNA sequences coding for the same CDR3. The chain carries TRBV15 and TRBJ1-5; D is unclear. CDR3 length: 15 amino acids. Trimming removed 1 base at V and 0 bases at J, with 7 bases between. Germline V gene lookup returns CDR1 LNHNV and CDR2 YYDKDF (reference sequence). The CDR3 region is CATSRGRDSNQPQHF. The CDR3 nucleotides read TGTGCCACCAGCAGAGGTAGGGATAGCAATCAGCCCCAGCATTTT.

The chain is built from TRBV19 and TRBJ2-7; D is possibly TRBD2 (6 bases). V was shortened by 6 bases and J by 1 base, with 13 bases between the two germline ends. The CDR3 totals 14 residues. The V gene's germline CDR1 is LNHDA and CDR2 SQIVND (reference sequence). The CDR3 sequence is CASSVRGMSYEQYF. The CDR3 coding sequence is TGTGCCAGTAGCGTCCGGGGGATGTCCTACGAGCAGTACTTC.

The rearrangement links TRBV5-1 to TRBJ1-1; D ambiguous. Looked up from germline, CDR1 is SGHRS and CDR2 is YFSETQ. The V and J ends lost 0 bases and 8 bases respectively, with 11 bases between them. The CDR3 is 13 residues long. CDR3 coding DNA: TGCGCCAGCAGCTTGGGGAGGTCAGTGGAAGCTTTCTTT. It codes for CASSLGRSVEAFF. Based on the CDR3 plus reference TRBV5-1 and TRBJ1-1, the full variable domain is KAGVTQTPRYLIKTRGQQVTLSCSPISGHRSVSWYQQTPGQGLQFLFEYFSETQRNKGNFPGRFSGRQFSNSRSEMNVSTLELGDSALYLCASSLGRSVEAFFGQGTRLTVV.

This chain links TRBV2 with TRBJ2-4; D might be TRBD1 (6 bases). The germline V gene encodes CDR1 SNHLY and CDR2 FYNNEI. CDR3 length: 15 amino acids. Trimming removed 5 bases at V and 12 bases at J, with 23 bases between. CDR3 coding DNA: TGTGCCAGCAGTCAACAGGGTTCGGCTTCAATGGGTCAGTACTTC. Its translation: CASSQQGSASMGQYF.

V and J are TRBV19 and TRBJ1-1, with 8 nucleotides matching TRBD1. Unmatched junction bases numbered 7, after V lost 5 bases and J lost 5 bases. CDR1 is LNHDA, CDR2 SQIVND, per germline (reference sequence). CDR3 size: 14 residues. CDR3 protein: CASSVQGARTEAFF. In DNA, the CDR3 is TGTGCCAGTAGTGTCCAGGGGGCAAGAACTGAAGCTTTCTTT.

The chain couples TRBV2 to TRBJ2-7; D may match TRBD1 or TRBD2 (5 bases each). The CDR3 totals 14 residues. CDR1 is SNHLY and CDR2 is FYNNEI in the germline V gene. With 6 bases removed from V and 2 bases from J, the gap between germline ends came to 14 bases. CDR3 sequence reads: CASSRDGPTYEQYF. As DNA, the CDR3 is TGTGCCAGCAGCCGGGACGGGCCTACCTACGAGCAGTACTTC.

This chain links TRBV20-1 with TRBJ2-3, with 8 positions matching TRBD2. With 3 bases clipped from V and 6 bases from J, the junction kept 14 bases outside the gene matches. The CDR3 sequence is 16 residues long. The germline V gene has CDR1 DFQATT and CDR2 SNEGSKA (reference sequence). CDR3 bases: TGCAGTGCTAGTGGGGAATTTGCGGGGGGCGTTGATACGCAGTATTTT. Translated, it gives CSASGEFAGGVDTQYF.

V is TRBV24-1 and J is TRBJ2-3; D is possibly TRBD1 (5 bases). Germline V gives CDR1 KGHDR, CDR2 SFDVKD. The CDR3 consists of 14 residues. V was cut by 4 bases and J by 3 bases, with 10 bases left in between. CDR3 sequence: CATSDRGQTDTQYF. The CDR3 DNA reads TGTGCCACCAGTGACCGCGGACAAACAGATACGCAGTATTTT.

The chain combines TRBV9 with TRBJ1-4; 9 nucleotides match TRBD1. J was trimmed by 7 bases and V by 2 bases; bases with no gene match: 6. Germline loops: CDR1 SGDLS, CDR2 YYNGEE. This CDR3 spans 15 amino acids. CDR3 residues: CASSVTGGSGEKLFF. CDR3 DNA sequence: TGTGCCAGCAGCGTTACAGGGGGCTCGGGTGAAAAACTGTTTTTT.

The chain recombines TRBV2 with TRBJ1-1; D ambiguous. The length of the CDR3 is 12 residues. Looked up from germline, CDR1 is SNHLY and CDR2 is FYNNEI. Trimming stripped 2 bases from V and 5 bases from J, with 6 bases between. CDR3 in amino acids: CASSEPVTEAFF. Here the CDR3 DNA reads TGTGCCAGCAGTGAACCCGTGACTGAAGCTTTCTTT.

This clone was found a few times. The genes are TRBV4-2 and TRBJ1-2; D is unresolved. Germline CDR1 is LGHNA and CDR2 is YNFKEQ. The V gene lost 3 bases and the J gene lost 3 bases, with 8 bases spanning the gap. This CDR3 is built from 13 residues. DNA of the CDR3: TGTGCCAGCAGCCACGAGGTAGACTATGGCTACACCTTC. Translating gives CASSHEVDYGYTF.

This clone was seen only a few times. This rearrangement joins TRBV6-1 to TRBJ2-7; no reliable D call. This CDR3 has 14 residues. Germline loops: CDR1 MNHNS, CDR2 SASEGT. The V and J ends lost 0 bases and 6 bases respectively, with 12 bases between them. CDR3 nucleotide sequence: TGTGCCAGCAGTGAAGCGGGCAGTCTGGGCGAGCAGTACTTC. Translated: CASSEAGSLGEQYF.

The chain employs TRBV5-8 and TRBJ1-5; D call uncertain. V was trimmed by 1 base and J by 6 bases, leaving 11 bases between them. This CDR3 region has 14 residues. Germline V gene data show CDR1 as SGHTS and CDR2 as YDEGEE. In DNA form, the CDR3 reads TGTGCCAGCAGCTTGTATGGGGTAGGTCAGCCCCAGCATTTT. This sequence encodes CASSLYGVGQPQHF.

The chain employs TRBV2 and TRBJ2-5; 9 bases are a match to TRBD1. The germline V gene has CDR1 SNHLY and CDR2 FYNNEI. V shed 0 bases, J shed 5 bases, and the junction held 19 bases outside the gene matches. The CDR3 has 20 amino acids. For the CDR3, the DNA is TGTGCCAGCAGTGAAGCCAATGGGCCGGGACAGGGCTCGGTTAGGGAGACCCAGTACTTC. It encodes CASSEANGPGQGSVRETQYF.

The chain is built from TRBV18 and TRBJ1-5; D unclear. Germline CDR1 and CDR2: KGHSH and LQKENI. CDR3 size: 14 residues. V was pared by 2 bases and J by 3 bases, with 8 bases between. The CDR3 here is CASSPGQNNQPQHF. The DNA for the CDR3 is TGTGCCAGCTCACCAGGGCAGAACAATCAGCCCCAGCATTTT.

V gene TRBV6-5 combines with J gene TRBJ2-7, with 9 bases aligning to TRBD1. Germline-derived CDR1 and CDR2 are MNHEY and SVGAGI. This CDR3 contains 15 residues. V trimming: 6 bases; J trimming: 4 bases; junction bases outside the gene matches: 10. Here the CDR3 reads CASRHWDREGYEQYF. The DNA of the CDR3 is TGTGCCAGCAGGCACTGGGACAGGGAAGGGTACGAGCAGTACTTC.

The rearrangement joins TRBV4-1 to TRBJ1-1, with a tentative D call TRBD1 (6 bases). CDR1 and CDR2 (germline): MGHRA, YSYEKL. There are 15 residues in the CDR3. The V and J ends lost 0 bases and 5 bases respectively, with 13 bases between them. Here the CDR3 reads CASSQDPGARTEAFF. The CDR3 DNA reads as TGCGCCAGCAGCCAAGATCCGGGGGCACGGACTGAAGCTTTCTTT.

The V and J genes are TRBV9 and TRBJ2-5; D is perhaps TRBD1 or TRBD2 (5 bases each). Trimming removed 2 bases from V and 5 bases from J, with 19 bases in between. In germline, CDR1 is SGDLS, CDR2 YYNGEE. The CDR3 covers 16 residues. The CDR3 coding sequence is TGTGCCAGCAGCGTGGGACCCGGGCAGTTGGGTGAGACCCAGTACTTC. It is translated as CASSVGPGQLGETQYF.

The CDR3 DNA follows: TGTGCCAGCAGCGTAGGCGGTTTGTCCTACAATGAGCAGTTCTTC. Protein: CASSVGGLSYNEQFF. The genes are TRBV9 and TRBJ2-1, with D unclear. Trimming pared 0 bases from V and 1 base from J, leaving 8 bases between. CDR1 is SGDLS, CDR2 YYNGEE, per germline. The CDR3 has 15 residues. The variable domain in full, completed from reference TRBV9 and TRBJ2-1, reads DSGVTQTPKHLITATGQRVTLRCSPRSGDLSVYWYQQSLDQGLQFLIQYYNGEERAKGNILERFSAQQFPDLHSELNLSSLELGDSALYFCASSVGGLSYNEQFFGPGTRLTVL.

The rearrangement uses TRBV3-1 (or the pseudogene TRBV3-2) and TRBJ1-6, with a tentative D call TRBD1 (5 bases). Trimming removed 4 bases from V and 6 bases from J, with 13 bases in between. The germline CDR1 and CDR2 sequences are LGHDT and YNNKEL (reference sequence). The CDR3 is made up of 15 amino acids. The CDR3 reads CASSPPGGSNSPLHF. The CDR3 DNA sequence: TGTGCCAGCAGCCCTCCTGGGGGGTCTAATTCACCCCTCCACTTT.